Here is one T cell receptor (beta chain) with its context. This record belongs to a study of T cell changes during pregnancy in multiple sclerosis. This CDR3 has 13 amino acids. The junction had 8 bases not matched to a gene; V was cut back by 2 bases and J by 13 bases. Germline CDR1 reads MRHNA; CDR2 reads SNTAGT. Clones were read by immunoSEQ multiplex PCR, and TCRdb kept only the in-frame ones, dropping some. The repertoire holds about 47,000 clones, with more than 80% as singletons. This TCR came from a female donor with multiple sclerosis, enrolled in a pregnancy study. This chain links TRBV6-4 with TRBJ2-4, with TRBD1 identical over 7 bases. The sample here was CD8+ T cells from peripheral blood mononuclear cells, taken in the second trimester of pregnancy. CDR3 nucleotides: TGTGCCAGCAGTGACGGAGCAGGGGGACCCCAGTACTTC. Residues: CASSDGAGGPQYF.